This paragraph reports one T cell receptor (beta chain). The ends lost 3 bases at V and 2 bases at J; junction bases unmatched: 9. This CDR3 comprises 17 residues. From germline, CDR1 is LNHNV and CDR2 YYDKDF (reference sequence). During its preparation, the TCRbeta library received unique molecular identifiers. In TCRdb, the PCR reads were re-called with MiXCR into one record per CDR3 protein. The sample carries about 500,000 distinct CDR3 sequences, 32% recorded once. The sample is drawn from a study of T-cell reconstitution after alpha-beta-depleted transplantation in children. The clonotype originates from a human donor who donated a stem cell graft to a child with aplastic anemia. The rearrangement links TRBV15 to TRBJ2-3; 9 bases fit TRBD1. Here the sequenced sample was PBMCs from the stem cell graft donor, taken from the stem cell graft. CDR3 sequence: CATSRGQGSPNTDTQYF. DNA of the CDR3: TGTGCCACCAGCAGGGGACAGGGATCGCCAAACACAGATACGCAGTATTTT.